This T cell receptor (beta chain) was recorded in a study of T-cell reconstitution after alpha-beta-depleted transplantation in children. Study-wide results and caveats: Diversity of TCRbeta at day 60 was high in some patients, arising from surviving recipient T cells and thymic progenitors. T-cell counts and diversity at one year post-transplant came mainly from newly produced T cells.

TCRbeta library construction was performed incorporating unique molecular identifiers. TCRdb re-called the PCR reads through MiXCR, storing one row per CDR3 protein. The data contain a few hundred thousand distinct CDR3 sequences, roughly 27% of them singletons. This clonotype was recorded a few times. The antigen remains unidentified. V gave up 1 base and J gave up 5 bases, with 11 bases separating them. Germline CDR1 is SGHTA and CDR2 is FQGNSA. The CDR3 spans 14 residues. The source was PBMCs, collected before TCRalphabeta/CD19-depleted stem cell transplant. This chain joins TRBV7-2 and TRBJ2-5; tentatively, D is TRBD2 (5 bases). This sequence was found in a boy younger than two with Wiskott-Aldrich syndrome, due to receive a stem cell transplant. The CDR3 loop is CASSLDPTGETQYF. CDR3 bases: TGTGCCAGCAGCTTAGACCCGACGGGGGAGACCCAGTACTTC.